The present TCR beta chain was sequenced within a study of CD8+CD57+ T cells in acquired aplastic anemia. Study at large: DNA recovered from sorted CD4+ and CD8+ cells had a mean of about 3.5 ug.

General study points: Patients and controls turned out to have 25 to 35 CD8+ CDR3 sequences in common.

Investigators profiled TCR beta VDJ and CDR3 from genomic DNA template. TCRdb processed the reads anew with MiXCR; each CDR3 protein has one entry. The table shows under 200,000 distinct CDR3 sequences, with roughly 50% occurring only once. The table lists this clonotype with a few counts. Its antigen is unidentified. CD8+CD57+ cell expansion, shown by flow cytometry, had occurred in the patients selected for sequencing. Among the patients, all had severe acquired aplastic anemia. This TCR was recovered from a human donor with aplastic anemia. Sequencing was carried out using sorted CD4+, CD8+, or CD8+CD57+ T cells (not recorded which) from PBMCs.

Written as DNA, the CDR3 is TGTGCCAGCAGCTTGGCCATGGAAGAGACCCAGTACTTC. This gives the protein CASSLAMEETQYF. The chain combines TRBV7-6 with TRBJ2-5; the D is unclear. V was clipped by 3 bases and J by 3 bases, with 8 bases between them. CDR1 and CDR2 (germline): SGHVS, FNYEAQ. The CDR3 has 13 residues.